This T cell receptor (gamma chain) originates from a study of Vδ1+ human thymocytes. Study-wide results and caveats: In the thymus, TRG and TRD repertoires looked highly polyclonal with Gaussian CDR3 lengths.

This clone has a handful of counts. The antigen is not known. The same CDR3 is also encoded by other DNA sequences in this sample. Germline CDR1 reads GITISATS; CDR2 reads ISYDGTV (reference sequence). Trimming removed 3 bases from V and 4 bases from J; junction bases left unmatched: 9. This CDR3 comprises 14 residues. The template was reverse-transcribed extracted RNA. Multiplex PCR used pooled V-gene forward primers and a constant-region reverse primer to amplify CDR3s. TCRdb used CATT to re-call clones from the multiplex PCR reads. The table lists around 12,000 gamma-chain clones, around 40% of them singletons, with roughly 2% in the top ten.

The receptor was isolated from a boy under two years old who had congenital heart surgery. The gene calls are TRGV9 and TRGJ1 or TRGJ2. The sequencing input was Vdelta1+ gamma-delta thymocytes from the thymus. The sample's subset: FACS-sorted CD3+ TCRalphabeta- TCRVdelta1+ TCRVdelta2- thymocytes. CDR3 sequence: CALWEPRGYYKKLF. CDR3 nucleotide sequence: TGTGCCTTGTGGGAGCCCCGGGGATATTATAAGAAACTCTTT.